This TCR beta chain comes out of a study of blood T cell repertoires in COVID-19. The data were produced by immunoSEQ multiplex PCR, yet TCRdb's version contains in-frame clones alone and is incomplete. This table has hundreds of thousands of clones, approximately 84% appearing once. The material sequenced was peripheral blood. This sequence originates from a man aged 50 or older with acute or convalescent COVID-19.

The CDR3 region is CASSPGQFRPQHF. DNA of the CDR3: TGTGCCAGCAGCCCGGGACAGTTTCGGCCCCAGCATTTT. This chain links TRBV2 with TRBJ1-5; 7 nucleotides align to TRBD1. Trimming cost V 6 bases and J 9 bases; bases outside gene matches: 8. Germline CDR1 is SNHLY and CDR2 is FYNNEI. CDR3 length: 13 amino acids.